This TCR beta chain was recorded in a study of shared clonotypes between healthy human individuals. V was clipped by 1 base and J by 3 bases; unmatched bases: 5. The germline V gene has CDR1 SGHRS and CDR2 YFSETQ. The CDR3 runs 16 residues. Some clones are missing from TCRdb's copy, which holds only in-frame ones; the method was immunoSEQ multiplex PCR. In the table there are more than 1,200,000 clones, roughly 98.5% of which are singletons. The sequenced sample consisted of naive CD4+ T cells sorted from blood. Subset reported: CD45RA+ positively selected. The clonotype was recovered from a man aged 25-45 years in good health. The gene calls are TRBV5-1 and TRBJ2-2; 8 bases match TRBD1. CDR3 loop: CASSLLGQVDTGELFF. CDR3 bases: TGCGCCAGCAGCTTGTTGGGACAGGTAGACACCGGGGAGCTGTTTTTT.